A selection of T cell receptor beta chains follows, all from one sample in a study of CD8 T cells in Susac syndrome. TCRdb ran MiXCR on the immunoSEQ multiplex PCR reads and lists one entry per CDR3 protein. This sample carries some 150,000 distinct CDR3 sequences, around 94% of them seen once, and the ten largest clones take approximately 0.27%. Sequences were obtained from CD8+ T cells from PBMCs. The receptors were sampled from a human donor in good health. The conserved cysteine and the conserved F or W are not part of the CDR3 here. The order of the fields is J gene, V gene, CDR3 protein.

J: TRBJ1-2
V: TRBV7-9
CDR3: AIRTPHGDYGYT

J: TRBJ2-1
V: TRBV19
CDR3: ATILTSGISYNEQF

J: TRBJ2-1
V: TRBV29-1
CDR3: SVEENNEQF

J: TRBJ1-2
V: TRBV19
CDR3: ASGTESYGYT

J: TRBJ1-5
V: TRBV4-3
CDR3: ASSQDGTSNQPQH

J: TRBJ2-7
V: TRBV29-1
CDR3: SVDGGGTFPYEQY

J: TRBJ2-7
V: TRBV5-1
CDR3: ASSLAWGASAEQY

J: TRBJ2-1
V: TRBV30
CDR3: AWSGHGSGTYNEQF

J: TRBJ2-3
V: TRBV12-3/TRBV12-4
CDR3: ASSLGYREPDTQY

J: TRBJ2-7
V: TRBV4-1
CDR3: ASSQGGGYEQY

J: TRBJ1-5
V: TRBV27
CDR3: ASSLWGAAQPQH

J: TRBJ2-7
V: TRBV7-3
CDR3: ASSLFGGPGFSYEQY

J: TRBJ2-5
V: TRBV4-2
CDR3: ASSRRGDETQY

J: TRBJ2-7
V: TRBV7-6
CDR3: ASSLALGGDYEQY

J: TRBJ2-5
V: TRBV12-3/TRBV12-4
CDR3: ASSKQELGTQY

J: TRBJ2-2
V: TRBV30
CDR3: AWRLGVTGELF

J: TRBJ2-4
V: TRBV5-6
CDR3: ASSFSGSPGY

J: TRBJ1-2
V: TRBV30
CDR3: AWNLDRGVGYT

J: TRBJ2-7
V: TRBV11-1
CDR3: ASSLGGLVSYEQY

J: TRBJ1-1
V: TRBV7-9
CDR3: ASSPPLQGTEAF

J: TRBJ2-5
V: TRBV7-3
CDR3: ASSPGTSPGETQY

J: TRBJ2-1
V: TRBV20-1
CDR3: SASGPYNEQF

J: TRBJ1-5
V: TRBV27
CDR3: ASSLSRTGLQPQH

J: TRBJ1-2
V: TRBV7-8
CDR3: ASSLEGGAYGYT

J: TRBJ2-3
V: TRBV5-1
CDR3: ASSPHGSSGGTDTQY

J: TRBJ2-1
V: TRBV20-1
CDR3: SAREVADEQF

J: TRBJ2-3
V: TRBV28
CDR3: ASSPRDTQY

J: TRBJ2-7
V: TRBV7-8
CDR3: ASSVTSGRSYEQY

J: TRBJ2-3
V: TRBV29-1
CDR3: SVEPGGAGTDTQY

J: TRBJ2-1
V: TRBV4-3
CDR3: ASSQDLDGNEQF

J: TRBJ2-5
V: TRBV6-2/TRBV6-3
CDR3: ASIRARVKQETQY

J: TRBJ2-2
V: TRBV2
CDR3: ASSADGELF

J: TRBJ2-1
V: TRBV20-1
CDR3: SAPYYNEQF

J: TRBJ2-7
V: TRBV18
CDR3: ASSPGDRGLSEQY

J: TRBJ2-1
V: TRBV27
CDR3: ASSLGTSGGNEQF

J: TRBJ1-2
V: TRBV29-1
CDR3: SVVMGGTGGYT

J: TRBJ2-1
V: TRBV4-3
CDR3: ASSQDSNEQF

J: TRBJ2-5
V: TRBV30
CDR3: AWSVYGLAGVETQY

J: TRBJ2-7
V: TRBV12-3/TRBV12-4
CDR3: ASSFTYEQY

J: TRBJ1-2
V: TRBV28
CDR3: ASSPSLLNYGYT

J: TRBJ2-4
V: TRBV7-8
CDR3: ASSLGDIQY

J: TRBJ2-7
V: TRBV29-1
CDR3: SVVPLGAGEQY

J: TRBJ1-1
V: TRBV9
CDR3: ASSVARDLDTEAF

J: TRBJ2-1
V: TRBV6-5
CDR3: ASTGLPYNEQF

J: TRBJ2-7
V: TRBV20-1
CDR3: SARSGPTYEQY

J: TRBJ2-7
V: TRBV27
CDR3: ASSLRKTGYEQY

J: TRBJ2-1
V: TRBV7-9
CDR3: ASSLGQNEQF

J: TRBJ2-2
V: TRBV15
CDR3: ATSSLAILTGELF

J: TRBJ1-1
V: TRBV11-1
CDR3: ASAPIMNTEAF

J: TRBJ2-7
V: TRBV5-1
CDR3: ASSLEGSLYEQY